These 29 T cell receptor beta chains share one sample of origin, sequenced in a study of shared clonotypes between healthy human individuals. TCRdb's copy holds only in-frame clones and misses some; the assay was immunoSEQ multiplex PCR. The top ten hold roughly 0.36% of the sample, which has about 2.3 million clones, about 92% seen once. Specimen: naive CD4+ T cells from PBMCs. Noted subset: CD45RA+ positively selected. These receptor sequences come from a man aged 18-30 years in good health. Some clones in this sample may be carry-over from other donors' samples.

J is TRBJ1-5 and V is TRBV19, with TRBD1 matching over 8 bases. This CDR3 region has 16 residues. Per germline, CDR1 LNHDA and CDR2 SQIVND (reference sequence). V lost 5 bases, J lost 1 base, and 7 bases stayed unmatched. As DNA, the CDR3 is TGTGCCAGTAGTCCGAAGACAGGGGAAAGCAATCAGCCCCAGCATTTT. Translating it yields CASSPKTGESNQPQHF.

The rearrangement links TRBV7-8 to TRBJ1-2, with a weak D call TRBD1 (6 bases). There are 14 residues in the CDR3. CDR1 is SGHVS, CDR2 FQNEAQ, per germline. V was trimmed by 2 bases and J by 5 bases, leaving 12 bases between them. CDR3 coding DNA: TGTGCCAGCAGCTTAAGGGATCAGGGGTATGGCTACACCTTC. Translation: CASSLRDQGYGYTF.

V is TRBV5-1 and J is TRBJ2-7; D remains unclear. Per the germline V gene, CDR1 is SGHRS and CDR2 is YFSETQ. V was cut by 0 bases and J by 2 bases, with 12 bases left in between. This CDR3 is 15 amino acids long. Written as DNA, the CDR3 is TGCGCCAGCAGCTTGGCCTCGGGTCCACCCTACGAGCAGTACTTC. Protein sequence: CASSLASGPPYEQYF.

The chain uses TRBV19 and TRBJ1-1, with D perhaps TRBD1 (6 bases). The CDR3 has 14 residues. V shed 10 bases and J shed 4 bases, with 19 bases lying between them. Germline V lookup: CDR1 LNHDA, CDR2 SQIVND (reference sequence). CDR3 residues: CATGPQGSGTEAFF. The CDR3 DNA follows: TGTGCCACGGGACCCCAGGGGTCAGGCACTGAAGCTTTCTTT.

J is TRBJ1-1 and V is TRBV5-1; 10 nucleotides line up with TRBD1. This CDR3 spans 16 amino acids. Unmatched junction bases numbered 11, after V lost 3 bases and J lost 6 bases. The germline V gene has CDR1 SGHRS and CDR2 YFSETQ. In DNA form, the CDR3 reads TGCGCCAGCAGCTCATCTTCGACAGGGGGCAGCTCTGAAGCTTTCTTT. Translated, it gives CASSSSSTGGSSEAFF.

This clone was found once. V is TRBV28 and J is TRBJ2-6; 10 bases line up with TRBD1. J gave up 1 base and V 3 bases, and 3 bases lay outside the gene matches. Per germline, CDR1 MDHEN and CDR2 SYDVKM. The CDR3 is made up of 17 amino acids. The CDR3 region is CASSLGQGLSGANVLTF. Written as DNA, the CDR3 is TGTGCCAGCAGTTTGGGACAGGGGTTATCTGGGGCCAACGTCCTGACTTTC.

The chain employs TRBV29-1 and TRBJ1-4; maybe TRBD1 (6 bases). Looked up from germline, CDR1 is SQVTM and CDR2 is ANQGSEA. The CDR3 extends over 13 amino acids. Trimming removed 5 bases from V and 8 bases from J, with 15 bases in between. CDR3 sequence: CSVPQGQGEKLFF. For the CDR3, the DNA is TGCAGCGTTCCCCAGGGCCAGGGGGAAAAACTGTTTTTT. The full variable domain, its missing parts supplied by reference TRBV29-1 and TRBJ1-4, is SAVISQKPSRDICQRGTSLTIQCQVDSQVTMMFWYRQQPGQSLTLIATANQGSEATYESGFVIDKFPISRPNLTFSTLTVSNMSPEDSSIYLCSVPQGQGEKLFFGSGTQLSVL.

For this clone: In the same sample, other DNA sequences code for this CDR3. This chain connects TRBV4-2 to TRBJ2-1, with TRBD2 identical over 10 bases. The length of the CDR3 is 17 residues. Trimming removed 0 bases from V and 1 base from J; junction bases left unmatched: 3. Germline V gene data show CDR1 as LGHNA and CDR2 as YNFKEQ. The CDR3 region is CASSQDPSGSSYNEQFF. CDR3 bases: TGTGCCAGCAGCCAAGATCCTAGCGGGAGTTCCTACAATGAGCAGTTCTTC.

V is TRBV7-3 and J is TRBJ1-4; D uncertain. From germline, CDR1 is SGHTA and CDR2 FQGTGA. V lost 0 bases, J lost 8 bases, and 7 bases lay in between. The CDR3 consists of 13 residues. CDR3 loop: CASSLTFGEKLFF. The CDR3 nucleotides read TGTGCCAGCAGCTTAACGTTTGGCGAAAAACTGTTTTTT.

This clone was observed a few times. The rearrangement links TRBV4-2 to TRBJ1-2; unclear D gene. Germline V lookup: CDR1 LGHNA, CDR2 YNFKEQ. V gave up 0 bases and J gave up 8 bases, with 7 bases separating them. CDR3 length equals 12 residues. CDR3: CASSQDWRGYTF. The CDR3 coding sequence is TGTGCCAGCAGCCAAGATTGGAGGGGCTACACCTTC.

With regard to this clone: One end of the junction varies from germline; a read error may be responsible. This sequence joins TRBV18 and TRBJ2-4, with 9 bases matching TRBD2. The CDR3 sequence is 14 residues long. Per the germline V gene, CDR1 is KGHSH and CDR2 is LQKENI. For the CDR3, the DNA is TGTGCCAGCTCCCCGGGGACTAGCAAAGACATTCAGTACTTC. This encodes CASSPGTSKDIQYF.

This chain connects TRBV5-1 to TRBJ2-1; D call uncertain. This CDR3 contains 14 residues. Trimming took 7 bases from V and 3 from J, leaving 14 bases between them. Germline CDR1 SGHRS, CDR2 YFSETQ. The CDR3 DNA reads as TGCGCCAGCCGGGCGGCAGGCGGCTACAATGAGCAGTTCTTC. Amino acids: CASRAAGGYNEQFF.

This chain connects TRBV2 to TRBJ2-2, with D perhaps TRBD2 (6 bases). Germline lookup yields CDR1 SNHLY and CDR2 FYNNEI. The CDR3 loop spans 15 amino acids. The V end lost 3 bases, the J end lost 5 bases, and 13 bases lay between the germline ends. Here the CDR3 DNA reads TGTGCCAGCAGTGATTGGGGAGGCGGGACCGGGGAGCTGTTTTTT. Its translation is CASSDWGGGTGELFF.

V usage is TRBV9 and J usage is TRBJ2-5; D call uncertain. The CDR3 is 14 amino acids. Trimming took off 1 base at V and 4 bases at J, with 11 bases between the two ends. The germline gives CDR1 SGDLS, CDR2 YYNGEE. The CDR3 reads CASSVSLRPETQYF. The CDR3 DNA sequence: TGTGCCAGCAGCGTATCCCTGCGGCCAGAGACCCAGTACTTC.

This clone was recorded only once. This chain joins TRBV28 and TRBJ2-2, with a possible D match to TRBD2 (6 bases). CDR1 is MDHEN, CDR2 SYDVKM, per germline. CDR3 length: 15 residues. The V end was cut by 6 bases, the J end by 5 bases, with 16 bases between. CDR3 sequence reads: CASRPGKAGTGELFF. CDR3 in DNA: TGTGCCAGCAGACCAGGGAAGGCGGGGACCGGGGAGCTGTTTTTT. Drawing the rest from reference TRBV28 and TRBJ2-2, the complete variable domain is DVKVTQSSRYLVKRTGEKVFLECVQDMDHENMFWYRQDPGLGLRLIYFSYDVKMKEKGDIPEGYSVSREKKERFSLILESASTNQTSMYLCASRPGKAGTGELFFGEGSRLTVL.

CDR3 DNA: TGTGCCAGCAGTGATCAGGACAGGGGCTATGGCTACACCTTC. It yields the protein CASSDQDRGYGYTF. The chain links TRBV28 to TRBJ1-2; 9 nucleotides match TRBD1. The CDR3 extends over 14 amino acids. Looked up from germline, CDR1 is MDHEN and CDR2 is SYDVKM. V shed 5 bases and J 4 bases; nucleotides not matched to a gene: 5.

V and J are TRBV19 and TRBJ2-1, with TRBD2 matching 10 bases. Germline lookup yields CDR1 LNHDA and CDR2 SQIVND (reference sequence). Trimming removed 4 bases from V and 8 bases from J; junction bases left unmatched: 11. This CDR3 is 16 amino acids long. CDR3 sequence (DNA): TGTGCCAGTAGTAGGGGAGAGGGGCTAGCGGGAGATGAGCAGTTCTTC. Protein sequence: CASSRGEGLAGDEQFF.

The J gene is TRBJ1-2, the V gene TRBV28, with D possibly matching TRBD1 (5 bases). Looked up from germline, CDR1 is MDHEN and CDR2 is SYDVKM. The CDR3 runs to 14 residues. Trimming removed 4 bases at V and 6 bases at J, with 15 bases between. The CDR3 nucleotides read TGTGCCAGCAGTTGGGCCGCAGGGCCGAATGGCTACACCTTC. This translates into CASSWAAGPNGYTF.

The V and J genes are TRBV27 and TRBJ1-2; maybe TRBD1 (6 bases). Germline V CDR1 and CDR2: MNHEY, SMNVEV (reference sequence). The CDR3 has 13 residues. V was cut by 4 bases and J by 4 bases, with 10 bases left in between. In DNA form, the CDR3 reads TGTGCCAGCAGTTGGAGGGGGGGCTATGGCTACACCTTC. It encodes CASSWRGGYGYTF.

V is TRBV7-2 and J is TRBJ2-3, with TRBD2 matching 12 bases. The CDR3 consists of 15 residues. From germline, CDR1 is SGHTA and CDR2 FQGNSA. V was pared by 5 bases and J by 8 bases, with 8 bases of the junction left unmatched. This CDR3 is CASSDPGLAGFTQYF. In DNA form, the CDR3 reads TGTGCCAGCAGCGATCCGGGACTAGCGGGTTTTACGCAGTATTTT.

This chain links TRBV28 with TRBJ2-2; 7 bases fit TRBD2. After removal of 5 bases from V and 1 base from J, the junction contained 1 base not matched to a gene. This CDR3 has 14 amino acids. Per the germline V gene, CDR1 is MDHEN and CDR2 is SYDVKM. The CDR3 DNA is TGTGCCAGCAGTCGGGGGGAGAACACCGGGGAGCTGTTTTTT. This sequence encodes CASSRGENTGELFF.

The chain recombines TRBV6-5 with TRBJ1-4; D is undetermined. Germline V gene lookup returns CDR1 MNHEY and CDR2 SVGAGI. V lost 0 bases, J lost 11 bases, and 7 bases lay in between. This CDR3 contains 12 residues. Here the CDR3 DNA reads TGTGCCAGCAGTTACTCCGGCAGGAAACTGTTTTTT. Translating gives CASSYSGRKLFF.

Of note for this clone: The same CDR3 also results from other DNA sequences found in this sample. CDR3 coding DNA: TGTGCCAGCAGCGTAGACGGGGCAGATACGCAGTATTTT. Protein sequence: CASSVDGADTQYF. This rearrangement joins TRBV9 to TRBJ2-3, with D perhaps matching TRBD2 (5 bases). CDR3 length: 13 residues. Trimming took off 0 bases at V and 4 bases at J, with 6 bases between the two ends. The V gene's germline CDR1 is SGDLS and CDR2 YYNGEE.

J is TRBJ1-2 and V is TRBV9; D is possibly TRBD1 (6 bases). Germline CDR1 reads SGDLS; CDR2 reads YYNGEE. V was shortened by 3 bases and J by 3 bases, with 18 bases between the two germline ends. The CDR3 extends over 16 amino acids. The CDR3 DNA sequence: TGTGCCAGCAGCGCAGAGGGGGTGGGGCGCGACTATGGCTACACCTTC. Amino acid sequence: CASSAEGVGRDYGYTF.

The table lists this clone with a count of one. This chain joins TRBV5-4 and TRBJ2-5; TRBD1 agrees at 7 bases. The CDR3 sequence is 18 residues long. Germline assignment: CDR1 SGHNT and CDR2 YYREEE (reference sequence). J lost 0 bases, V lost 1 base, and 12 bases had no gene match. CDR3 loop: CASSLLTGVGGYQETQYF. In DNA form, the CDR3 reads TGTGCCAGCAGCTTGCTGACCGGCGTAGGGGGCTACCAAGAGACCCAGTACTTC.

The chain has TRBV5-1 and TRBJ2-3; 13 nucleotides align to TRBD2. The V segment lost 7 bases and the J segment 2 bases; nucleotides outside the gene matches: 4. The CDR3 runs to 15 residues. Germline V gene data show CDR1 as SGHRS and CDR2 as YFSETQ. The CDR3 here is CASGGLAGVTDTQYF. The CDR3 nucleotides read TGCGCCAGCGGCGGACTAGCGGGAGTCACAGATACGCAGTATTTT.

The chain links TRBV6-1 to TRBJ2-1, with D possibly called TRBD1 or TRBD2 (5 bases each). Trimming pared 3 bases from V and 10 bases from J, leaving 13 bases between. The V gene's germline CDR1 is MNHNS and CDR2 SASEGT. The CDR3 has 13 amino acids. In DNA form, the CDR3 reads TGTGCCAGCAGTGATCAGGGAGAACTGGAGCAGTTCTTC. Residues: CASSDQGELEQFF.

The V gene is TRBV7-8, the J gene TRBJ1-1; TRBD1 aligns across 10 bases. The CDR3 consists of 17 residues. With 5 bases clipped from V and 3 bases from J, the junction kept 12 bases outside the gene matches. CDR1 is SGHVS, CDR2 FQNEAQ, per germline. The CDR3: CASSRRTGGKRDTEAFF. In DNA form, the CDR3 reads TGTGCCAGCAGCCGCCGGACAGGGGGAAAAAGGGACACTGAAGCTTTCTTT. Looking up the rest from reference TRBV7-8 and TRBJ1-1 gives the full variable domain: GAGVSQSPRYKVAKRGQDVALRCDPISGHVSLFWYQQALGQGPEFLTYFQNEAQLDKSGLPSDRFFAERPEGSVSTLKIQRTQQEDSAVYLCASSRRTGGKRDTEAFFGQGTRLTVV.

This clone appeared once. The rearrangement uses TRBV4-2 and TRBJ2-1; TRBD2 matches 10 bases. V was clipped by 8 bases and J by 10 bases; unmatched bases: 8. The CDR3 is made up of 13 amino acids. Per the germline V gene, CDR1 is LGHNA and CDR2 is YNFKEQ. Written as DNA, the CDR3 is TGTGCCAGCCGGACTAGCGGCACCTACGAGCAGTTCTTC. Translation gives CASRTSGTYEQFF.